This TCR beta chain comes out of a study of cytomegalovirus exposure and HLA in healthy donors (dated by TCRdb to about 2017). As for the study more broadly: An earlier analysis of 587 of the donors reported 250 to 350 Gb of sequence data and 95 million to 130 million unique TCR beta sequences obtained from 150 million to 200 million T cells. About 320 gigabases of sequencing data and tens of millions of unique TCR sequences were included in an early release covering several hundred HLA-typed donors. Of the 300 to 450 genotyped donors, 65% to 90% were placed in the genetic ancestry cluster associated with self-reported Caucasian donors. The study aimed to test whether cataloging public T cell receptors could reveal signatures of past pathogen exposure. The study used immunosequencing to profile the T cell repertoires of approximately 690 subjects and linked those repertoires to cytomegalovirus serostatus. Along with the roughly 610-subject first cohort, a separate validation cohort of 120 different subjects was used. To predict cytomegalovirus infection status, the study combined high-throughput TCR immunosequencing, statistical association of individual TCRs with disease status, and machine learning. A later analysis re-analyzed previously published TCR beta repertoires from roughly 630 donors and added high-resolution HLA genotyping to study TCR occurrence patterns. The later analysis used no new phenotypic data to find candidate immune exposures, relying instead on TCR beta sequences and their occurrence across donors. An earlier analysis of 587 of the donors used high-throughput TCR beta sequencing to judge whether each TCR beta V gene segment behaved as functional or pseudogenic. Donor age, sex, ethnicity and CMV serostatus were collected together with the repertoire data. In a later genetic analysis, genome-wide SNP genotypes for about three fifths of the roughly 670 donors were used, and that subset was treated as a discovery cohort. Every repertoire in the discovery cohort had been generated on one and the same sequencing platform. HLA typing included class I and class II loci at four-digit resolution. The number of typed donors differed by locus: 629-630 for A, B, C, DRB1 and DQB1; 500 to 550 for DQA1; some 590 for DPA1; and 450 to 480 for DPB1. About 5 DR-DQ haplotypes were handled as single units for association and clustering, since linkage in the cohort was strong. Among almost 400 genotyped donors of the cohort, an average of 235,054 unique TCR beta nucleotide sequences were sequenced per donor, about a sixth of them non-productive. Points the paper makes about the study in general: The only immune exposure information available for the cohort was CMV serostatus. In a later analysis, most CMV-associated TCR beta chains were found to appear HLA-restricted, with HLA associations seemingly driven largely by CMV exposure. A later genetic analysis associated a missense DCLRE1C variant with V-gene and J-gene trimming of TCR beta chains, and an independent cohort replicated the association. Most TCR sequences were observed very rarely across donors, whereas some public TCRs were present in many individuals. Presence/absence analyses assumed roughly uniform sequencing depth across donors, an assumption that may not hold. In a later analysis, more than 15,000 TCR beta sequences were associated with specific HLA alleles at a false discovery rate of 0.05. In this cohort, only TCR beta chains were sequenced, and detectable features were limited by the absence of alpha or paired-chain data. In a later analysis, several top co-occurrence clusters were reported to appear linked to parvovirus B19, influenza, CMV and Epstein-Barr virus. Because the 87-base-pair reads could not distinguish some IMGT-functional V segments, including TRBV6-2 and TRBV6-3, those segments were excluded. Strong co-occurrence of HLA alleles, especially DR and DQ, made assigning TCR associations to individual alleles difficult. Because HLA typing was missing for some donors at each locus, association tests included only the typed subset. In a later analysis, the rate of TCR association differed among HLA loci, with DRB1 alleles having the most associated TCRs and HLA-C alleles having the fewest. A further reported finding was that TCR beta sequences accurately predicted the HLA-A and HLA-B alleles for most subjects in the first cohort. A group of highly shared sequence variants was considered likely to be a technical artifact of the sequencing pipeline. The authors suggested that the approach could potentially be extended to other disease states and immunological phenotypes. In both the original and validation cohorts, the classifier was reported to diagnose cytomegalovirus status with high specificity and sensitivity. Correlated functional status among segregating V segments might be attributable to linkage disequilibrium, but an unknown experimental factor could not be ruled out. A total of fewer than 200 TCR beta chains were listed by the study as associated with cytomegalovirus. A later genetic analysis reported fewer N-insertions in productive TCRs among donors in an Asian-associated ancestry cluster than the roughly 700-donor mean. In a later analysis, HLA-associated TCR beta chains showed more clonal expansion and lower generation probabilities than non-associated chains that were equally common. Because counts were too low, about 18 rarely observed V segments, including chromosome 9 orphons, were excluded from the earlier analysis of around 640 of the donors. In an earlier analysis of roughly 560 of the donors, most TCR beta V segments were observed in productive rearrangements about 87% or about 30% of the time, broadly matching IMGT annotations. In vitro tests confirmed that a few of the cytomegalovirus-associated TCR beta chains recognize cytomegalovirus antigens.

CDR3 length: 16 amino acids, cysteine to phenylalanine. The retained sequence is limited to the CDR3, 48 bases, with the frame set at the first base. Trimming leaves V shorter by 3 bases and J shorter by 6 bases, with the junction holding 13 bases beyond the gene matches. For CDR1 and CDR2, the germline V gene lists KGHSH and LQKENI. To note about this clone: Its recognized antigen is unknown. No much larger clonotype is one base removed from it; base qualities were not supplied.

Library preparation was by the immunoSEQ multiplex PCR assay. A mixture of 60 forward primers for TCR Vbeta segments and 13 reverse primers for TCR Jbeta segments was used in the multiplex PCR. The CDR3 region of rearranged TCR beta genes was amplified from genomic DNA with a multiplex PCR assay. On the Illumina HiSeq System, the amplified TCR beta libraries were sequenced as 87-base-pair reads. Per the source publication's procedure: In a later analysis, tens of millions of unique TCR beta chains were counted across the roughly 700 repertoires, and roughly 9.9 million of these chains were shared by at least two donors. To remove PCR and sequencing errors, raw reads were error-corrected and collapsed into unique sequences using a nearest-neighbor algorithm that merged closely related sequences. To assign V, D and J gene segments, CDR3 sequences were aligned to IMGT reference sequences. For a sequence to be retained, at least a six-nucleotide match to both a V gene segment and a J gene segment was required. A rearrangement was called productive if the CDR3 had no stop codons and remained in frame with V and J, and every other rearrangement was called non-productive. Following IMGT convention, CDR3 was defined as the stretch from the second conserved V-encoded cysteine up to the conserved J-encoded phenylalanine. In an earlier analysis of approximately 500 of the donors, sequences lacking an unambiguous match to a single V gene segment were excluded. In an earlier analysis of 587 of the donors, V segments were called functional above 56.7% productive rearrangements and were called segregating when the between-donor standard deviation exceeded 5%. A statistical classification framework was built to diagnose cytomegalovirus status from the catalog of TCR beta chain sequences. In a later analysis, V and J genes were assigned by comparing TCR nucleotide sequences against IMGT/GENE-DB human TR gene sequences. A later analysis assigned CDR3 sequences and most-parsimonious VDJ recombination scenarios with the TCRdist pipeline. In a later analysis, every TCR beta chain was defined by the combination of its CDR3 amino acid sequence and its V-gene family, and reads without a unique V-gene family were dropped. To address suspected cross-contamination and a sequencing artifact, a later analysis removed a few hundred highly shared, low-generation-probability nucleotide sequences. A later analysis calculated a clonal expansion index for each public chain from normalized within-repertoire ranks of inferred template counts. In a later analysis, generation probabilities were computed using a VDJ recombination model fitted to out-of-frame rearrangements, and the results were checked against IGoR. In a later analysis, TCR-TCR, TCR-HLA and TCR-CMV co-occurrence was scored with hypergeometric tests, and a repertoire-size bias correction was applied to TCR pairs. In a later analysis, false discovery rates were estimated by permuting HLA or CMV assignments 20 times. In a later analysis, co-occurring TCRs were grouped using DBSCAN, with TCRdist sequence similarity added in when clustering inside HLA-allele-positive subsets. Repertoires with fewer than 30,000 or more than 120,000 public chains were left out of co-occurrence clustering, as were five repertoires with anomalous nucleotide sharing. Here the immuneACCESS table is served through TCRdb, limited to in-frame sequences with V and J called. Missing clones are a known gap in these copies; in checked studies unresolved V genes cover under half, and the rest lacks a known reason. That table supplies the V and J calls and clone size; D and trimming were determined from the DNA. In this sample the table shows around 180,000 clones, about 88% of which occur a single time. The ten largest clones capture about 1.7% of the sample.

The cohort comprised approximately 700 healthy bone marrow donors. At the time of sampling, every cohort member was nominally healthy, though immune exposures that went unrecorded were likely present. The donor tested CMV seronegative, placing the donor among the 352 seronegative members of the cohort. A peripheral blood sample was provided by each donor, and peripheral blood mononuclear cells were used for TCR beta sequencing. The Qiagen DNeasy Blood Extraction Kit was used to extract genomic DNA from the blood cell samples. The TCR sequence derives from a young woman in good health and CMV-seronegative. Sequencing input: PBMCs. The chain is assembled from TRBV18 and TRBJ2-7; 8 bases in between match TRBD2. The sequence in DNA is TGTGCCAGCTCACCGGGGCGAGCGGGAGCGTATGGCGAGCAGTACTTC. This translates into CASSPGRAGAYGEQYF.